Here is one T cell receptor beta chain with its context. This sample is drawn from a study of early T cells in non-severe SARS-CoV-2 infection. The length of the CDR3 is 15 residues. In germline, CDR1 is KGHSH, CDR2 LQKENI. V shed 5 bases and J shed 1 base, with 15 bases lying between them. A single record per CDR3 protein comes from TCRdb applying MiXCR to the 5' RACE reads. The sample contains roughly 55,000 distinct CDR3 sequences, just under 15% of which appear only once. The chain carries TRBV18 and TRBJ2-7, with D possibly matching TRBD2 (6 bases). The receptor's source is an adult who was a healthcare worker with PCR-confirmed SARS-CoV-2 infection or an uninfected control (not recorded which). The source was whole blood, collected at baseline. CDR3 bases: TGTGCCAGCTCATCCCAGCGGGTAGGGTCCTACGAGCAGTACTTC. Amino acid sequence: CASSSQRVGSYEQYF.